Described below is a single TCR beta chain sequence and its context. There are 15 residues in the CDR3. The germline V gene encodes CDR1 MRHNA and CDR2 SNTAGT. The ends were cut back, 6 bases at V and 5 bases at J, with 17 bases in the middle. Authors of the study amplified TCR beta CDR3 regions from RNA transcripts. First-round RT-PCR with HTBI primers amplified the TCR CDR3 region. TCRdb used MiXCR to reprocess the multiplex PCR reads, holding one entry per CDR3 protein. The top ten clones hold about 8.4% of a sample with 700,000 or so distinct CDR3 sequences, roughly 17% of them seen once. The sample originates from a study of T cells in Graves' hyperthyroidism and ophthalmopathy.

This clonotype was obtained from a man between 18 and 29 years old with Graves' hyperthyroidism. The chain uses TRBV6-4 and TRBJ1-5, with D perhaps TRBD1 (5 bases). The material sequenced was blood. Written as DNA, the CDR3 is TGTGCCAGCAGCCCCGCCGGGGGGAAGCATCAGCCCCAGCATTTT. It specifies CASSPAGGKHQPQHF.